A selection of T cell receptor beta chains follows, all from one sample in a study of early T cells in non-severe SARS-CoV-2 infection. In TCRdb, the 5' RACE reads were re-called with MiXCR into one record per CDR3 protein. The table includes 50,000 to 85,000 distinct CDR3 sequences, around 8.7% detected once. The source material was whole blood. The receptors shown here come from an adult who was a healthcare worker with PCR-confirmed SARS-CoV-2 infection or an uninfected control (not recorded which). CDR3s leave out the opening cysteine and the closing phenylalanine or tryptophan. Fields, in order: clone size, V gene, J gene, CDR3 length, CDR3 protein. Rows may omit the clone size; those that give it use once, few, many or a size class.

clone size: few
V gene: TRBV7-5
J gene: TRBJ2-7
CDR3 length: 17
CDR3 protein: ISVPEACDPGQIYYEQY

clone size: .
V gene: TRBV3-1
J gene: TRBJ2-3
CDR3 length: 12
CDR3 protein: ASSQRGSADTQY

clone size: many
V gene: TRBV11-2
J gene: TRBJ2-2
CDR3 length: 13
CDR3 protein: ASSPRRGNTGELF

clone size: .
V gene: TRBV6-6
J gene: TRBJ2-7
CDR3 length: 13
CDR3 protein: ASSYQDRGPYEQY

clone size: .
V gene: TRBV6-5
J gene: TRBJ2-7
CDR3 length: 12
CDR3 protein: ASSRTGSSYEQY

clone size: .
V gene: TRBV30
J gene: TRBJ1-1
CDR3 length: 12
CDR3 protein: AWRPTGGNTEAF

clone size: .
V gene: TRBV5-1
J gene: TRBJ2-4
CDR3 length: 13
CDR3 protein: ASSLGQGAEDIQY

clone size: many
V gene: TRBV1
J gene: TRBJ2-2
CDR3 length: 15
CDR3 protein: TSSQEVGSPNTGELF

clone size: .
V gene: TRBV28
J gene: TRBJ2-1
CDR3 length: 12
CDR3 protein: ASKGLAGPNEQF

clone size: .
V gene: TRBV10-3
J gene: TRBJ2-5
CDR3 length: 16
CDR3 protein: AISDGLLLAGGKETQY

clone size: many
V gene: TRBV9
J gene: TRBJ2-1
CDR3 length: 13
CDR3 protein: ASSVEGIEGGEQF

clone size: many
V gene: TRBV28
J gene: TRBJ2-3
CDR3 length: 12
CDR3 protein: AVPGGSTSDTQY

clone size: few
V gene: TRBV6-5
J gene: TRBJ2-3
CDR3 length: 14
CDR3 protein: ASSYSLTSGSDTQY

clone size: many
V gene: TRBV3-1
J gene: TRBJ2-7
CDR3 length: 10
CDR3 protein: ASSLASYEQY